This is a list of T cell receptor beta chains from one sample in a study of blood T cell repertoires in COVID-19. Some clones are missing from TCRdb's copy, which holds only in-frame ones; the method was immunoSEQ multiplex PCR. In the table there are approximately 260,000 clones, about 91% of which are singletons. Sequenced material: PBMCs or T cells enriched from blood (not recorded which). These receptors all come from a middle-aged woman with acute COVID-19. CDR3s include the opening cysteine and the closing phenylalanine or tryptophan. The D gene is left open where the match is weak. Expanded clones get a size class; other rows say once, few or many, or leave the size out.

V gene	clone size	D gene	J gene	CDR3 DNA	CDR3 protein
TRBV2	NA	NA	TRBJ1-2	TGTGCCAGCAAATACCTCGGTGGCTACACCTTC	CASKYLGGYTF
TRBV11-3	once	NA	TRBJ2-3	TGTGCCAGCAGCGCTGCGAGCGCCGGAGGGGCAGATACGCAGTATTTT	CASSAASAGGADTQYF
TRBV14	NA	TRBD1	TRBJ1-1	TGTGCCAGCAGCCCCGGCGGGGACAGAATGAACACTGAAGCTTTCTTT	CASSPGGDRMNTEAFF
TRBV18	once	TRBD1	TRBJ1-5	TGTGCCAGCTCGCAGGGACAGGGGGCAGGACAGCCCCAGCATTTT	CASSQGQGAGQPQHF
TRBV6-5	NA	NA	TRBJ2-3	TGTGCCACCCGAGAGGGAGGCCGCACAGATACGCAGTATTTT	CATREGGRTDTQYF
TRBV9	NA	TRBD1	TRBJ1-5	TGTGCCAGCAGCGCCGGGACAGGGACCAATCAGCCCCAGCATTTT	CASSAGTGTNQPQHF
TRBV2	NA	NA	TRBJ1-2	TGTGCCAGCAGTGCGGGGAGAACTAACTATGGCTACACCTTC	CASSAGRTNYGYTF
TRBV5-1	NA	TRBD1	TRBJ1-4	TGCGCCAGCAGCTTGGGGGACAGGGAAGTTGCAAAACTGTTTTTT	CASSLGDREVAKLFF
TRBV27	NA	TRBD1	TRBJ1-5	TGTGCCAGCAGTCGGTACAGGGGGAATCAGCCCCAGCATTTT	CASSRYRGNQPQHF
TRBV6-2/TRBV6-3	NA	TRBD1	TRBJ2-7	TGTGCCAGCAGCCCTGGACAGGGCCTGGTCTACGAGCAGTACTTC	CASSPGQGLVYEQYF
TRBV5-1	NA	NA	TRBJ2-5	TGCGCCAGCAGCTTGGAACAGCACCAAGAGACCCAGTACTTC	CASSLEQHQETQYF
TRBV6-5	NA	NA	TRBJ1-2	TGTGCCAGCAGTTACAAGGGAAGAGGGGGTGGCTACACCTTC	CASSYKGRGGGYTF
TRBV5-1	NA	NA	TRBJ2-7	TGCGCCAGCAGCTTGGGATGGGGAGGTGTTGGCGACGAGCAGTACTTC	CASSLGWGGVGDEQYF
TRBV9	NA	NA	TRBJ2-2	TGTGCCAGCAGCGTAGTCGTGTCGCGGGAGAACACCGGGGAGCTGTTTTTT	CASSVVVSRENTGELFF
TRBV7-6	NA	NA	TRBJ1-5	TGTGCCAGCAGCTCCTCAGAAAATCAGCCCCAGCATTTT	CASSSSENQPQHF
TRBV7-2	NA	NA	TRBJ2-2	TGTGCCAGCAGCACCCGGACAGTCCCCGGGGAGCTGTTTTTT	CASSTRTVPGELFF
TRBV10-3	NA	NA	TRBJ2-1	TGTGCCATCACCGGGACTTCCGACGGTGAGCAGTTCTTC	CAITGTSDGEQFF
TRBV19	NA	NA	TRBJ1-5	TGTGCCAGTAGTACAGGGTTCGCAGTCGGCAATCAGCCCCAGCATTTT	CASSTGFAVGNQPQHF
TRBV11-1	NA	TRBD1	TRBJ2-7	TGTGCCAGCAGCACCGGACAGGGCCCCCTCGTGCAGCAGTACTTC	CASSTGQGPLVQQYF
TRBV24-1	NA	NA	TRBJ2-2	TGTGCCACCAGTGATTTGTTCGGTGGGCTGACCGGGGAGCTGTTTTTT	CATSDLFGGLTGELFF
TRBV12-3/TRBV12-4	NA	NA	TRBJ1-2	TGTGCCAGCAGTTTAAGCGGACGAGGCTACACCTTC	CASSLSGRGYTF
TRBV24-1	NA	TRBD1	TRBJ2-1	TGTGCCACCAGTGCCCGGGACAGCAAATACAATGAGCAGTTCTTC	CATSARDSKYNEQFF
TRBV27	NA	NA	TRBJ2-5	TGTGCCAGCAGTTTAACAGCCAGGGAATTTAAAGAGACCCAGTACTTC	CASSLTAREFKETQYF
TRBV7-2	few	NA	TRBJ1-5	TGTGCCAGCAGCTTAGTAGCCGGAGCCAGCAATCAGCCCCAGCATTTT	CASSLVAGASNQPQHF
TRBV6-4	NA	TRBD1	TRBJ1-1	TGTGCCAGCAGTACCACAGGGGGCACTGAAGCTTTCTTT	CASSTTGGTEAFF
TRBV5-8	once	NA	TRBJ1-5	TGTGCCAGCACCAAATCTCGGGGGGGACCAAATCAGCCCCAGCATTTT	CASTKSRGGPNQPQHF
TRBV12-3/TRBV12-4	NA	TRBD1	TRBJ1-1	TGTGCCAGCAGGAGACAGGGGGCGGCTGAAGCTTTCTTT	CASRRQGAAEAFF
TRBV27	NA	NA	TRBJ1-5	TGTGCCAGCAGTCCCGGAGAAGGGAGAATCGAAAAGAGCAATCAGCCCCAGCATTTT	CASSPGEGRIEKSNQPQHF
TRBV19	NA	NA	TRBJ1-1	TGTGCCAGTAGTAAACTACAGGGTTCGGAGACTGAAGCTTTCTTT	CASSKLQGSETEAFF
TRBV6-5	NA	NA	TRBJ1-2	TGTGCCACCTACGATTGGGGAGGCTATGGCTACACCTTC	CATYDWGGYGYTF
TRBV29-1	NA	TRBD1	TRBJ1-2	TGCAGCGTCCAAGACAGGGGGAACTATGGCTACACCTTC	CSVQDRGNYGYTF
TRBV19	NA	NA	TRBJ1-5	TGTGCCAGTAGTATGCTACAGAGAAATCAGCCCCAGCATTTT	CASSMLQRNQPQHF
TRBV28	NA	NA	TRBJ1-2	TGTGCCAGCAGACGACAGTTTGGCTACACCTTC	CASRRQFGYTF
TRBV28	few	TRBD1	TRBJ1-2	TGTGCCAGCAGCCCCGGGACAGGGGAAGTCTATGGCTACACCTTC	CASSPGTGEVYGYTF
TRBV21-1	NA	NA	TRBJ2-3	TGTGCCAGCAGCAAAGTGACTAGCGGTAGCACAGATACGCAGTATTTT	CASSKVTSGSTDTQYF
TRBV9	NA	TRBD2	TRBJ2-3	TGTGCCAGCAGCCCCGAGGGACTAGCGGGGATGTTGGGAGATACGCAGTATTTT	CASSPEGLAGMLGDTQYF
TRBV6-5	NA	TRBD1	TRBJ1-3	TGTGCCAGCAGTCCCTGGACAGGGGGTGGAAACACCATATATTTT	CASSPWTGGGNTIYF
TRBV7-2	NA	NA	TRBJ1-1	TGTGCCAGCAGCTTATGGGGGCGCTACATGAACACTGAAGCTTTCTTT	CASSLWGRYMNTEAFF